This TCR beta chain was identified during a study of T cells in Graves' hyperthyroidism and ophthalmopathy. As for the study in general: Peripheral blood sampling occurred at initial diagnosis, before any treatment.

Amplification of TCR beta CDR3 regions was performed using RNA transcripts as template. Carried out on the TCR CDR3, a first-round RT-PCR used the HTBI primer set. TCRdb called the multiplex PCR reads again in MiXCR, with one record for every CDR3 protein. The data hold around 250,000 distinct CDR3 sequences, with 13% to 15% observed a single time. CDR3 size: 14 residues. Trimming cost V 8 bases and J 5 bases; bases outside gene matches: 7. From germline, CDR1 is SQVTM and CDR2 ANQGSEA. This clonotype was observed many times. The antigen remains unidentified. Study-wide findings and caveats: Ophthalmopathy onset followed model prediction by a median approximately 7 months. Ophthalmopathy and stable hyperthyroidism were told apart by a 13 V-J model.

Sequences were obtained from blood. This clonotype originated in a woman in her 40s with Graves' hyperthyroidism that later progressed to Graves' ophthalmopathy. The V call is TRBV29-1, the J call TRBJ2-7; 15 bases map to TRBD2. CDR3 in amino acids: CSPGLAGGYHEQYF. CDR3 nucleotides: TGCAGCCCCGGACTAGCGGGAGGGTACCACGAGCAGTACTTC.